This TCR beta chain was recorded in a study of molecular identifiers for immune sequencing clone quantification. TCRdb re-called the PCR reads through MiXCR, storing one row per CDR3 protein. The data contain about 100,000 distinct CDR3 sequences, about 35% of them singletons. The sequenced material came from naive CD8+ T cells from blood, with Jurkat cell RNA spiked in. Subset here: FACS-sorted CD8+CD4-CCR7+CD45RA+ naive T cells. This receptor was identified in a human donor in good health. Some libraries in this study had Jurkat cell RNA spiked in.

This CDR3 is CSARDPLAGEAPQETQYF. The CDR3 DNA sequence: TGCAGTGCTAGAGATCCCCTAGCGGGAGAGGCCCCTCAAGAGACCCAGTACTTC. The gene calls are TRBV20-1 and TRBJ2-5, with 10 nucleotides matching TRBD2. The CDR3 has 18 amino acids. Germline V gene lookup returns CDR1 DFQATT and CDR2 SNEGSKA (reference sequence). V lost 0 bases and J lost 2; bases outside the gene matches: 12.